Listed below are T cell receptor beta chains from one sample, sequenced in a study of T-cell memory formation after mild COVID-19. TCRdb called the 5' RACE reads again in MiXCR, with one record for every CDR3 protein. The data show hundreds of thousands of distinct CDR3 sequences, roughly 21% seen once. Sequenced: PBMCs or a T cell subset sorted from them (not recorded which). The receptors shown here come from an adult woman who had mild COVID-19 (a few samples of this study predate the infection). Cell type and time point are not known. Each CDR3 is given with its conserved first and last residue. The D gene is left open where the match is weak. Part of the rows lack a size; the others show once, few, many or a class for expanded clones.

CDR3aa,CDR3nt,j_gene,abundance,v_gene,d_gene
CASSPLGQDTYEQYF,TGCGCCAGCAGCCCGTTGGGACAGGATACCTACGAGCAGTACTTC,TRBJ2-7,few,TRBV5-1,TRBD1
CASSLAIVGSGELFF,TGTGCCAGCAGCTTAGCTATCGTCGGATCCGGGGAGCTGTTTTTT,TRBJ2-2,many,TRBV7-9,NA
CASSLMGGDEQFF,TGTGCCAGCAGCTTAATGGGTGGGGATGAGCAGTTCTTC,TRBJ2-1,NA,TRBV7-3,NA
CASSQGQGYHEQFF,TGCGCCAGCAGCCAAGGACAGGGATACCATGAGCAGTTCTTC,TRBJ2-1,few,TRBV4-1,TRBD1
CASSYSTRKRSTQYF,TGTGCCAGCAGTTACTCGACGAGGAAGAGATCTACCCAGTACTTC,TRBJ2-5,few,TRBV6-5,NA
CSARPGFPRQGEDEQYF,TGCAGTGCTAGACCCGGGTTCCCCCGACAGGGGGAGGACGAGCAGTACTTC,TRBJ2-7,NA,TRBV20-1,TRBD1
CASSLGLGALNTGELFF,TGTGCCAGCAGCTTAGGGTTGGGCGCCTTGAACACCGGGGAGCTGTTTTTT,TRBJ2-2,NA,TRBV7-9,NA
CASSLRGTDQETQYF,TGTGCCAGCAGCTTGAGGGGGACAGACCAAGAGACCCAGTACTTC,TRBJ2-5,few,TRBV5-6,TRBD1
CASTEGHSNYGYTF,TGTGCCAGCACCGAAGGACACTCAAACTATGGCTACACCTTC,TRBJ1-2,few,TRBV2,NA
CASSHPFGDSGNTIYF,TGTGCCAGCAGCCACCCATTCGGGGACTCTGGAAACACCATATATTTT,TRBJ1-3,NA,TRBV3-1,NA
CASSSGVGYNEQFF,TGTGCCAGCAGTTCCGGGGTGGGGTACAATGAGCAGTTCTTC,TRBJ2-1,many,TRBV12-3/TRBV12-4,NA
CASSSPVGLAGGPVF,TGTGCCAGCAGCTCTCCAGTGGGACTAGCGGGAGGGCCGGTTTTT,TRBJ2-3,few,TRBV7-3,TRBD2
CASSLRESGELFF,TGTGCCAGCAGCTTGCGGGAGTCCGGGGAGCTGTTTTTT,TRBJ2-2,NA,TRBV7-9,TRBD2
CVSSSQGLQGDTQYF,TGTGTCAGCAGTTCGCAGGGACTCCAGGGAGATACGCAGTATTTT,TRBJ2-3,NA,TRBV7-3,NA
CATRGTPGLAGWGPSTDTQYF,TGTGCCACCAGGGGAACCCCGGGACTAGCGGGGTGGGGCCCTAGCACAGATACGCAGTATTTT,TRBJ2-3,NA,TRBV24-1,TRBD2
CASSPHGTGTQETQYF,TGCGCCAGCAGCCCGCACGGGACAGGAACCCAAGAGACCCAGTACTTC,TRBJ2-5,NA,TRBV5-1,TRBD1
CAWKGSGNYGYTF,TGTGCCTGGAAAGGGTCGGGGAACTATGGCTACACCTTC,TRBJ1-2,NA,TRBV30,NA
CSARGASGRAVTGELFF,TGCAGTGCTAGAGGGGCTAGCGGGAGGGCGGTAACCGGGGAGCTGTTTTTT,TRBJ2-2,NA,TRBV20-1,TRBD2
CATSRSAGGTQYF,TGTGCCACCAGTCGGTCGGCAGGAGGTACGCAGTATTTT,TRBJ2-3,few,TRBV24-1,NA
CASSQDATGSNEKLFF,TGCGCCAGCAGCCAAGATGCGACAGGGTCTAATGAAAAACTGTTTTTT,TRBJ1-4,few,TRBV4-1,TRBD1
CASSSPAGNQPQHF,TGTGCCAGTAGTTCCCCGGCCGGCAATCAGCCCCAGCATTTT,TRBJ1-5,NA,TRBV19,NA
CAWSVLSGGTSTDTQYF,TGTGCCTGGAGTGTACTAAGCGGGGGAACTAGCACAGATACGCAGTATTTT,TRBJ2-3,few,TRBV30,TRBD2
CASSESGGGGYEQYF,TGTGCCAGCAGTGAATCAGGAGGTGGGGGCTACGAGCAGTACTTC,TRBJ2-7,many,TRBV25-1,NA